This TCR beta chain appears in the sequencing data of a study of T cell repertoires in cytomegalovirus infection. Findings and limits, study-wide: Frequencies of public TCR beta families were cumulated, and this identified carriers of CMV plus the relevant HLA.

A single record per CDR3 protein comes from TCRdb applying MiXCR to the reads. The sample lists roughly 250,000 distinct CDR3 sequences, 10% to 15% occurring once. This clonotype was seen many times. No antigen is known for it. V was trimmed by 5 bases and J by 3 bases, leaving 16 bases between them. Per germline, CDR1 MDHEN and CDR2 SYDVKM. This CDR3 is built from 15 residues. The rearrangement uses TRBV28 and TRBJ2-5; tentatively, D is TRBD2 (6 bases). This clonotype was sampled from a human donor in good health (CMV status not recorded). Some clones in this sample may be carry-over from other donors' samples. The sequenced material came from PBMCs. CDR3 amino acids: CASSEIRGGKETQYF. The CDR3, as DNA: TGTGCCAGCAGTGAAATTAGGGGCGGGAAAGAGACCCAGTACTTC. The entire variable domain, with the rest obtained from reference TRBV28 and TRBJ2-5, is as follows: DVKVTQSSRYLVKRTGEKVFLECVQDMDHENMFWYRQDPGLGLRLIYFSYDVKMKEKGDIPEGYSVSREKKERFSLILESASTNQTSMYLCASSEIRGGKETQYFGPGTRLLVL.